The rows below give T cell receptor beta chains drawn from one sample of a study of shared clonotypes between healthy human individuals. The repertoire was sequenced with immunoSEQ multiplex PCR; TCRdb's copy has only in-frame clones and lacks some. The sample shows 760,000 or so clones, 90% to 98% of them seen only once. The sample taken for sequencing was naive CD8+ T cells sorted from blood. Source of these receptors: a man aged 30 to 45 in good health. The CDR3 runs from the conserved cysteine through the conserved F or W. The D gene is left open where the match is weak. Clone size, where shown, is once, few, many, or a class for clones that have expanded.

CDR3 | DNA | J | V | D | size
CASPDSRNYGYTF | TGTGCCAGCCCGGACAGCCGGAACTATGGCTACACCTTC | TRBJ1-2 | TRBV2 | - | -
CASSLGQGAFGTGELFF | TGCGCCAGCAGCTTAGGACAGGGGGCGTTCGGCACCGGGGAGCTGTTTTTT | TRBJ2-2 | TRBV5-1 | TRBD1 | once
CASSDGSYREYNEQFF | TGTGCCAGCAGTGACGGGAGCTACAGGGAATACAATGAGCAGTTCTTC | TRBJ2-1 | TRBV2 | - | -
CASSESQTSNQPQHF | TGTGCCAGCAGTGAGTCTCAGACTAGCAATCAGCCCCAGCATTTT | TRBJ1-5 | TRBV2 | - | -
CASSLLFGQTEAFF | TGTGCCAGCAGTTTACTGTTCGGACAGACTGAAGCTTTCTTT | TRBJ1-1 | TRBV27 | - | few
CASSATGTPNEKLFF | TGTGCCAGCAGTGCCACGGGGACACCGAATGAAAAACTGTTTTTT | TRBJ1-4 | TRBV6-4 | - | -
CASSLSIGNTIYF | TGCGCCAGCAGCCTTTCTATCGGAAACACCATATATTTT | TRBJ1-3 | TRBV4-1 | - | -
CASSSPYEQYF | TGTGCCAGCAGCTCTCCTTACGAGCAGTACTTC | TRBJ2-7 | TRBV7-9 | - | -
CSVEARLSSSYEQYF | TGCAGCGTTGAAGCGCGGCTGAGTAGCTCCTACGAGCAGTACTTC | TRBJ2-7 | TRBV29-1 | - | -
CASSLVGGRYEQYF | TGCGCCAGCAGCTTGGTAGGCGGGAGATACGAGCAGTACTTC | TRBJ2-7 | TRBV5-1 | TRBD2 | -
CASSDRDILSGANVLTF | TGTGCCAGCAGCGACCGGGACATACTCTCTGGGGCCAACGTCCTGACTTTC | TRBJ2-6 | TRBV9 | - | -
CASRAGNTGELFF | TGTGCCAGCAGAGCAGGGAACACCGGGGAGCTGTTTTTT | TRBJ2-2 | TRBV7-9 | - | -
CASRVTGGEGDYSGANVLTF | TGTGCCAGCAGAGTTACTGGGGGCGAGGGCGATTACTCTGGGGCCAACGTCCTGACTTTC | TRBJ2-6 | TRBV28 | - | -
CASSWTGVSNEAFF | TGTGCCAGCAGTTGGACAGGAGTCTCAAATGAAGCTTTCTTT | TRBJ1-1 | TRBV5-6 | TRBD1 | -
CAISEQVGNQPQHF | TGTGCCATCAGTGAGCAGGTGGGCAATCAGCCCCAGCATTTT | TRBJ1-5 | TRBV10-3 | - | once
CASSLVENTGELFF | TGTGCCAGCAGTTTAGTCGAAAACACCGGGGAGCTGTTTTTT | TRBJ2-2 | TRBV28 | - | once
CASSPVLAGDEQFF | TGTGCCAGCAGCCCGGTACTAGCGGGAGACGAGCAGTTCTTC | TRBJ2-1 | TRBV7-9 | TRBD2 | -
CASSERSAAYSYEQYF | TGTGCCAGCAGTGAAAGGTCGGCAGCCTACTCCTACGAGCAGTACTTC | TRBJ2-7 | TRBV6-1 | - | -
CASSQVAGVRVSGNTIYF | TGCGCCAGCAGCCAAGTCGCCGGGGTTCGTGTCTCTGGAAACACCATATATTTT | TRBJ1-3 | TRBV4-1 | - | -
CASSKEDRGLGTRSYEQYF | TGCGCCAGCAGCAAAGAGGACAGGGGGCTGGGGACCCGTTCTTACGAGCAGTACTTC | TRBJ2-7 | TRBV5-1 | TRBD1 | -
CASSIKIAGEDYEQYF | TGTGCCAGTAGTATAAAAATAGCGGGGGAAGACTACGAGCAGTACTTC | TRBJ2-7 | TRBV19 | TRBD2 | -
CASSSDRERNTEAFF | TGTGCCAGCAGTTCAGACAGGGAAAGGAACACTGAAGCTTTCTTT | TRBJ1-1 | TRBV28 | TRBD1 | -
CASSQEPGDYGYTF | TGCGCCAGCAGCCAAGAACCGGGGGACTATGGCTACACCTTC | TRBJ1-2 | TRBV4-1 | - | -
CASSLSPSGTYEQYF | TGTGCCAGCAGTCTATCACCTAGCGGGACCTACGAGCAGTACTTC | TRBJ2-7 | TRBV27 | TRBD2 | -